This T cell receptor beta chain comes out of a study of T cells after yellow fever vaccination. This CDR3 spans 18 amino acids. Germline CDR1 LNHDA, CDR2 SQIVND (reference sequence). J was trimmed by 6 bases and V by 5 bases; bases with no gene match: 15. Using its own MiXCR run on the 5' RACE reads, TCRdb lists one record per CDR3 protein. The top ten clones hold 41% of a sample with about 73,000 distinct CDR3 sequences, 7.5% to 9% of them seen once. This sequence joins TRBV19 and TRBJ2-1; 11 bases match TRBD2. The source material was CD8+ T cells sorted from PBMCs, sampled on the day of the yellow fever booster vaccination. This sequence was found in a man aged 25-45 years who received the YFV17D yellow fever vaccine. The CDR3 reads CASSPTKLAGVFPNEQFF. CDR3 sequence (DNA): TGTGCCAGTAGTCCCACAAAACTAGCGGGAGTTTTCCCCAATGAGCAGTTCTTC.